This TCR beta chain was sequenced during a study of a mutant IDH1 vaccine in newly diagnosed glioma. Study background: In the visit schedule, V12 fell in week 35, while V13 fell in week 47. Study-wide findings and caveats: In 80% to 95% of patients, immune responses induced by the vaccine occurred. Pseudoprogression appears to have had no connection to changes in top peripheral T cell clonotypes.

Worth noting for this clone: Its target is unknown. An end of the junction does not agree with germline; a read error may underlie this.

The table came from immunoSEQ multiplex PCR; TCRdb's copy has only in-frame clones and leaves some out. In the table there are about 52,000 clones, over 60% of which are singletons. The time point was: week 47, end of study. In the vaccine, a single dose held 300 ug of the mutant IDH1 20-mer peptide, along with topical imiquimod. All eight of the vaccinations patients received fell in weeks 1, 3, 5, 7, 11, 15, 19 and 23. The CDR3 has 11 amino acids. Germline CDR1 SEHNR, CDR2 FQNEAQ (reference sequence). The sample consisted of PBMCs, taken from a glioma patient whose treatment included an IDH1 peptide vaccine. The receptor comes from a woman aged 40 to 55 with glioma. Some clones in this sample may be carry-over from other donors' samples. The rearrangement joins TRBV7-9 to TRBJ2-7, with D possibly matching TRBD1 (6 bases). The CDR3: CASSQGQPGLF. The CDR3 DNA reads TGTGCCAGCAGCCAAGGACAGCCTGGTTTGTTC.